The entry below gives a single TCR beta chain sequence along with its context. This record belongs to a study of blood T cell repertoires in COVID-19. For the study at large: The United States, Italy and Spain were the sources of the acute and convalescent COVID-19 samples. From T cells, B-cell-depleted T cells, or PBMCs came the material, which was cDNA or gDNA.

Authors' analysis steps: Estimates of nucleated cell counts were drawn from the amplification of reference gene primers. Produced via immunoSEQ multiplex PCR; TCRdb's table is partial and in-frame only. Clone size and V and J calls were adopted from that table, with D and trimming inferred from the DNA. Of tens of thousands of clones listed, more than 80% are singletons. The J segment lost 7 bases and the V segment lost 0 bases, leaving 9 bases of the junction unmatched. The CDR3 contains 16 residues. Germline V gives CDR1 MGHRA, CDR2 YSYEKL. The specimen was peripheral blood. The V gene is TRBV4-1, the J gene TRBJ1-2; 9 bases agree with TRBD1. This sequence originates from a man in his sixties with active or convalescent COVID-19. CDR3 in amino acids: CASSQDLMDRGSGYTF. CDR3 nucleotide sequence: TGCGCCAGCAGCCAAGACTTAATGGACAGGGGTTCTGGCTACACCTTC.